This TCR beta chain was identified in a study of shared clonotypes between healthy human individuals. Study as a whole: Serving as donors were two women and three men, whose ages spanned 18 to 49.

TCRdb keeps only in-frame clones here, not all; method: immunoSEQ multiplex PCR. The sample lists 2 million to 3 million clones, 93% occurring once. Trimming took 5 bases from V and 2 from J; bases not matched to a gene: 6. Germline lookup yields CDR1 SGHTA and CDR2 FQGNSA. The CDR3 totals 14 residues. Worth noting for this clone: This sample also contains other DNA sequences that code for the same CDR3.

The sequence derives from a man aged 18 to 29 in good health. Some clones in this sample may be carry-over from other donors' samples. Sequenced material: naive CD4+ T cells from PBMCs. Subset indicated: CD45RA+ positively selected. The chain joins TRBV7-2 to TRBJ2-7, with 7 bases aligning to TRBD1. The CDR3 DNA is TGTGCCAGCAGCCCTAGACAGGGACCCTACGAGCAGTACTTC. It translates to CASSPRQGPYEQYF.